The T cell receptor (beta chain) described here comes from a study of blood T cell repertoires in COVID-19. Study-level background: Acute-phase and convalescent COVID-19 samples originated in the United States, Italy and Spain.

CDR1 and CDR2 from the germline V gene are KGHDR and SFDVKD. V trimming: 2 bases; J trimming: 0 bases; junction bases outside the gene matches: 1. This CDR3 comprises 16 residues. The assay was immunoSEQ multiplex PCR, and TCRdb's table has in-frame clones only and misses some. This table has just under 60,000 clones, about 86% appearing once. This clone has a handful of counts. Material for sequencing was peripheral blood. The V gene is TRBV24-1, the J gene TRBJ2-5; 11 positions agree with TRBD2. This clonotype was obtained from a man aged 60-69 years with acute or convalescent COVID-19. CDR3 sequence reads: CATSDWTSGYQETQYF. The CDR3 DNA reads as TGTGCCACCAGTGATTGGACTAGCGGGTACCAAGAGACCCAGTACTTC.